Below are 32 T cell receptor beta chains sequenced from a single sample in a study of T-cell memory formation after mild COVID-19. MiXCR was run by TCRdb on the 5' RACE reads, yielding one entry per CDR3 protein. The table lists 250,000 to 350,000 distinct CDR3 sequences, 14% of them singletons. Sequencing was performed on PBMCs or a T cell subset sorted from them (not recorded which). The receptors derive from a man aged 18-30 years who had mild COVID-19 (a few samples of this study predate the infection). Cell type and time point are not known.

This clonotype has more than one count but fewer than ten. The chain combines TRBV5-1 with TRBJ2-3, with D perhaps TRBD1 or TRBD2 (5 bases each). CDR1 and CDR2 from the germline V gene are SGHRS and YFSETQ. The CDR3 loop spans 16 amino acids. Trimming shortened V by 1 base and J by 2 bases, and 14 bases separated the two germline ends. This CDR3 is CASSLSGTSNTDTQYF. Written as DNA, the CDR3 is TGCGCCAGCAGCTTGTCAGGGACCTCGAACACAGATACGCAGTATTTT.

The table lists this clonotype with a few counts. This sequence joins TRBV24-1 and TRBJ2-5; D gene unclear. Per the germline V gene, CDR1 is KGHDR and CDR2 is SFDVKD. Trimming left V 8 bases short and J 5 bases short, with 5 bases between. This CDR3 has 10 amino acids. The CDR3 spells CATILETQYF. The CDR3 region has the DNA TGTGCCACCATTTTGGAGACCCAGTACTTC.

V gene TRBV30 combines with J gene TRBJ1-5; no definite D call. Germline V gene sequence: CDR1 GTSNPN, CDR2 SVGIG (reference sequence). The CDR3 sequence is 13 residues long. Deletions cut 4 bases from V and 4 bases from J, with 11 bases between. The CDR3: CAWTPTANQPQHF. The DNA of the CDR3 is TGTGCCTGGACACCCACGGCTAATCAGCCCCAGCATTTT.

The chain recombines TRBV11-2 with TRBJ2-3; 10 bases agree with TRBD2. Germline V CDR1 and CDR2: SGHAT, FQNNGV. The junction had 9 bases not matched to a gene; V was cut back by 5 bases and J by 1 base. The CDR3 spans 17 residues. CDR3 sequence reads: CASSLLLAGVGTDTQYF. As DNA, the CDR3 is TGTGCCAGCAGCCTTCTCCTAGCGGGGGTGGGCACAGATACGCAGTATTTT.

The chain links TRBV20-1 to TRBJ2-1; D is unresolved. The V gene's germline CDR1 is DFQATT and CDR2 SNEGSKA (reference sequence). The CDR3 has 13 amino acids. Trimming stripped 4 bases from V and 1 base from J, with 8 bases between. CDR3 bases: TGCAGTGCTACCGACTGGTCCTACAATGAGCAGTTCTTC. It is translated as CSATDWSYNEQFF.

The sample holds a few counts of this clonotype. The genes are TRBV6-6 and TRBJ1-2, with 9 bases aligning to TRBD1. Germline trimming cut 1 base from V and 6 bases from J; bases unmatched to any gene: 3. Per germline, CDR1 MNHNY and CDR2 SVGAGI (reference sequence). The CDR3 runs 14 residues. The CDR3 coding sequence is TGTGCCAGCAGTTACTGGGGACAGGGTGATGGCTACACCTTC. Translation: CASSYWGQGDGYTF.

This clonotype was seen repeatedly, ten times or more. This chain connects TRBV7-9 to TRBJ2-1; a weak D match, TRBD2 (5 bases). V lost 0 bases and J 15 bases, leaving 24 bases between the germline ends. Germline lookup yields CDR1 SEHNR and CDR2 FQNEAQ (reference sequence). The CDR3 is 16 amino acids. CDR3 in DNA: TGTGCCAGCAGCTTAGCCGGCCTAGCAAGGCCCAATGATAGGTTCTTC. Its protein product is CASSLAGLARPNDRFF.

V usage is TRBV12-3 or TRBV12-4 and J usage is TRBJ1-2; maybe TRBD1 (5 bases). The CDR3 length is 13 residues. Trimming cost V 9 bases and J 7 bases, with 18 bases left between them. CDR3 residues: CASRLSSGFGYTF. DNA of the CDR3: TGTGCCAGTCGGCTTTCGTCAGGGTTTGGCTACACCTTC.

This clonotype was detected ten times or more. CDR3 coding DNA: TGTGCCAGCAGCCGCCGGGACAGGGAAAATTCACCCCTCCACTTT. It codes for CASSRRDRENSPLHF. V is TRBV5-5 and J is TRBJ1-6; 9 bases line up with TRBD1. Trimming removed 4 bases from V and 7 bases from J; junction bases left unmatched: 6. CDR3 length: 15 amino acids. Per the germline V gene, CDR1 is SGHKS and CDR2 is YYEKEE (reference sequence).

This sequence joins TRBV20-1 and TRBJ1-5; 9 bases match TRBD1. CDR1 is DFQATT, CDR2 SNEGSKA, per germline (reference sequence). This CDR3 has 13 residues. Unmatched junction bases numbered 4, after V lost 5 bases and J lost 5 bases. The CDR3 nucleotides read TGCAGTGCTTGGGGACAGGGACATCAGCCCCAGCATTTT. Its translation is CSAWGQGHQPQHF.

This clonotype was observed a few times. The J gene is TRBJ1-1, the V gene TRBV27; no reliable D call. The CDR3 sequence is 14 residues long. Trimming removed 6 bases from V and 1 base from J, with 12 bases in between. The germline CDR1 and CDR2 sequences are MNHEY and SMNVEV (reference sequence). DNA for the CDR3: TGTGCCAGCAGAATACAGTCACAGAACACTGAAGCTTTCTTT. Protein sequence: CASRIQSQNTEAFF.

This clonotype has more than one count but fewer than ten. This sequence joins TRBV20-1 and TRBJ2-1, with D possibly TRBD2 on 5 matching bases. CDR3 length: 13 amino acids. Germline V gives CDR1 DFQATT, CDR2 SNEGSKA (reference sequence). Trimming removed 3 bases from V and 4 bases from J, with 10 bases in between. CDR3 DNA: TGCAGTGCTAGGTTTAGCGAATACAATGAGCAGTTCTTC. Translating it yields CSARFSEYNEQFF.

Regarding this clonotype: Since a much larger clone is just one base distant, this may be a read error. The V and J genes are TRBV5-1 and TRBJ1-1; no firm D call. There are 14 residues in the CDR3. Germline assignment: CDR1 SGHRS and CDR2 YFSETQ. CDR3 nucleotides: TGCGCCAGCAGCTTGGGCGGGTTGAACACTGAAGATTTCTTT. Encoded protein: CASSLGGLNTEDFF.

This clonotype was detected only a few times. The V call is TRBV6-2 or TRBV6-3, the J call TRBJ1-1; D gene uncertain. V lost 5 bases and J lost 4, with 14 bases in between. CDR1 and CDR2 (germline): MNHEY, SVGEGT. CDR3 length: 14 residues. The CDR3 region has the DNA TGTGCCAGCAGTGAATTCCGGAGGGCCACTGAAGCTTTCTTT. Protein sequence: CASSEFRRATEAFF.

V gene TRBV12-3 or TRBV12-4 combines with J gene TRBJ2-5; D may be TRBD2 (6 bases). V lost 5 bases to trimming and J lost 1 base, with 14 bases between them. The CDR3 has 15 amino acids. The chain's CDR3 is CASSPRLGRQETQYF. In DNA form, the CDR3 reads TGTGCCAGCAGTCCCCGACTAGGGCGCCAAGAGACCCAGTACTTC.

The chain is built from TRBV12-3 or TRBV12-4 and TRBJ2-1, with TRBD2 matching 7 bases. The CDR3 extends over 16 amino acids. V shed 3 bases, J shed 1 base, and the junction held 6 bases outside the gene matches. CDR3 protein: CASSFSGGGSYNEQFF. CDR3 nucleotides: TGTGCCAGCAGTTTCAGTGGCGGGGGATCCTACAATGAGCAGTTCTTC.

This clonotype has ten or more counts. The chain recombines TRBV4-1 with TRBJ1-6, with D uncertain. From germline, CDR1 is MGHRA and CDR2 YSYEKL. With 3 bases removed from V and 0 bases from J, the gap between germline ends came to 6 bases. CDR3 length: 15 residues. CDR3 amino acids: CASSHGSSYNSPLHF. The DNA for the CDR3 is TGCGCCAGCAGCCACGGGAGCTCCTATAATTCACCCCTCCACTTT.

This clonotype was seen ten or more times. The chain couples TRBV5-1 to TRBJ2-2, with D perhaps matching TRBD1 or TRBD2 (5 bases each). CDR3 size: 15 residues. Trimming took 0 bases from V and 2 from J, leaving 8 bases between them. Germline V lookup: CDR1 SGHRS, CDR2 YFSETQ. The CDR3 loop reads CASSLEGTNTGELFF. The CDR3 DNA sequence: TGCGCCAGCAGCTTGGAGGGGACCAACACCGGGGAGCTGTTTTTT.

Only a few counts were recorded for this clonotype. The rearrangement joins TRBV6-5 to TRBJ2-3; 10 bases match TRBD2. The trim removed 0 bases at V and 9 bases at J, leaving 9 bases unmatched. In germline, CDR1 is MNHEY, CDR2 SVGAGI. The CDR3 contains 16 residues. The CDR3 DNA is TGTGCCAGCAGTTACTCGAATCTAGCGGGGGAGGGAACGCAGTATTTT. Amino acids: CASSYSNLAGEGTQYF.

This clonotype was observed a few times. The chain joins TRBV12-3 or TRBV12-4 to TRBJ1-1; the D gene is possibly TRBD1 (6 bases). Trimming shortened V by 8 bases and J by 5 bases, and 15 bases separated the two germline ends. The CDR3 extends over 13 amino acids. CDR3 sequence: CASGPQGGTEAFF. The CDR3 DNA reads as TGTGCCAGCGGCCCACAGGGAGGAACTGAAGCTTTCTTT.

This clonotype was seen a few times. The CDR3 loop is CASGGPNYGYTF. CDR3 in DNA: TGTGCCAGTGGGGGACCTAACTATGGCTACACCTTC. The V call is TRBV7-2, the J call TRBJ1-2; a possible D gene is TRBD1 (5 bases). V lost 9 bases and J 0 bases, leaving 8 bases between the germline ends. This CDR3 has 12 amino acids. Germline V CDR1 and CDR2: SGHTA, FQGNSA.

The J gene is TRBJ2-7, the V gene TRBV7-8, with TRBD1 matching over 11 bases. The germline CDR1 and CDR2 sequences are SGHVS and FQNEAQ. V gave up 3 bases and J gave up 6 bases; unmatched junction bases: 13. The CDR3 runs 17 residues. CDR3 protein: CASSLEAAGTGGFEQYF. CDR3 in DNA: TGTGCCAGCAGCTTGGAAGCCGCCGGGACAGGGGGATTCGAGCAGTACTTC.

The V call is TRBV5-6, the J call TRBJ1-4; the D is unclear. Trimming stripped 1 base from V and 6 bases from J, with 13 bases between. Per germline, CDR1 SGHDT and CDR2 YYEEEE. The CDR3 loop spans 15 amino acids. The chain's CDR3 is CASSLLGRNDEKLFF. In DNA form, the CDR3 reads TGTGCCAGCAGCTTGTTGGGCCGGAACGATGAAAAACTGTTTTTT.

This clonotype was recorded a few times. This rearrangement joins TRBV6-1 to TRBJ2-6, with D unclear. V was cut by 0 bases and J by 0 bases, with 9 bases left in between. The germline CDR1 and CDR2 sequences are MNHNS and SASEGT. The length of the CDR3 is 17 residues. The CDR3 region is CASSEAGLGSGANVLTF. The CDR3 nucleotides are TGTGCCAGCAGTGAAGCGGGGTTAGGCTCTGGGGCCAACGTCCTGACTTTC.

The V and J genes are TRBV14 and TRBJ2-2; D call uncertain. CDR3 size: 13 residues. V gave up 1 base and J gave up 6 bases, with 6 bases separating them. Germline CDR1 reads SGHDN; CDR2 reads FVKESK. DNA for the CDR3: TGTGCCAGCAGCCAAGTCTCGTCCGGGGAGCTGTTTTTT. As protein: CASSQVSSGELFF.

This clonotype was detected a few times. CDR3 DNA sequence: TGTGCCAGCACATCAACGGGCGTCGGGGAGCTGTTTTTT. Amino acids: CASTSTGVGELFF. The chain recombines TRBV7-2 with TRBJ2-2; unclear D gene. Trimming removed 7 bases at V and 7 bases at J, with 13 bases between. The CDR3 is made up of 13 amino acids. Germline V CDR1 and CDR2: SGHTA, FQGNSA.

The CDR3, as DNA: TGCGCCAGCAGCCCTAGCGGCTTTAGCTCCTACGAGCAGTACTTC. Encoded protein: CASSPSGFSSYEQYF. The chain links TRBV4-1 to TRBJ2-7, with TRBD2 identical over 7 bases. V shed 4 bases and J 0 bases; nucleotides not matched to a gene: 6. The CDR3 is 15 residues long. Germline assignment: CDR1 MGHRA and CDR2 YSYEKL.

This clonotype was counted only a few times. This chain joins TRBV4-3 and TRBJ1-3, with D hard to call. The V gene's germline CDR1 is LGHNA and CDR2 YSLEER. V was cut by 0 bases and J by 4 bases, with 13 bases left in between. CDR3 length equals 16 residues. Here the CDR3 reads CASSQDLWVGGNTIYF. CDR3 nucleotide sequence: TGCGCCAGCAGCCAAGATCTTTGGGTAGGCGGAAACACCATATATTTT.

V is TRBV27 and J is TRBJ2-2, with D perhaps TRBD1 (6 bases). The CDR3 extends over 15 amino acids. V lost 3 bases and J lost 1, with 9 bases in between. Germline V gene sequence: CDR1 MNHEY, CDR2 SMNVEV (reference sequence). The DNA of the CDR3 is TGTGCCAGCAGTTTTTGGACAGAGAACACCGGGGAGCTGTTTTTT. This sequence encodes CASSFWTENTGELFF.

The chain employs TRBV10-3 and TRBJ2-3, with 11 positions matching TRBD2. The germline CDR1 and CDR2 sequences are ENHRY and SYGVKD. J lost 5 bases, V lost 6 bases, and 7 bases had no gene match. The CDR3 totals 15 residues. The CDR3 bases are TGTGCCATCAGCATACTAGCGGGGGTGGTAGATACGCAGTATTTT. Its protein product is CAISILAGVVDTQYF.

This chain uses TRBV4-2 with TRBJ2-3, with D possibly matching TRBD1 (6 bases). Trimming cost V 1 base and J 1 base, with 9 bases left between them. The CDR3 has 15 amino acids. Germline V gives CDR1 LGHNA, CDR2 YNFKEQ. The CDR3 DNA reads TGTGCCAGCAGCCAAGCGCAGGGGCGCACAGATACGCAGTATTTT. Translating it yields CASSQAQGRTDTQYF.

This clonotype occurred a few times. The J gene is TRBJ2-2, the V gene TRBV5-1; no reliable D call. Trimming took 0 bases from V and 2 from J, leaving 11 bases between them. The CDR3 spans 16 residues. Germline V CDR1 and CDR2: SGHRS, YFSETQ. The DNA of the CDR3 is TGCGCCAGCAGCTTGGAGGCAGCGTTAAACACCGGGGAGCTGTTTTTT. The encoded protein is CASSLEAALNTGELFF.